This T cell receptor (beta chain) came from a study of T cells after yellow fever vaccination. Germline-derived CDR1 and CDR2 are SGHTA and FQGNSA. CDR3 length equals 15 residues. After removal of 5 bases from V and 5 bases from J, the junction contained 10 bases not matched to a gene. TCRdb itself ran the 5' RACE reads through MiXCR, one entry per CDR3 protein. Counted here are 400,000 to 650,000 distinct CDR3 sequences, about a fifth occurring once; the ten biggest clones make up about 17%. This clonotype has at least ten counts. The specimen comprised PBMCs, sampled roughly 20 days after the first yellow fever vaccination. This sequence originates from a man younger than 30 who received the YFV17D yellow fever vaccine. The gene calls are TRBV7-2 and TRBJ2-5; TRBD1 matches at 8 bases. The CDR3 region has the DNA TGTGCCAGCAGCCGGAATCAGGGGGCTGGGGAGACCCAGTACTTC. Its translation is CASSRNQGAGETQYF.